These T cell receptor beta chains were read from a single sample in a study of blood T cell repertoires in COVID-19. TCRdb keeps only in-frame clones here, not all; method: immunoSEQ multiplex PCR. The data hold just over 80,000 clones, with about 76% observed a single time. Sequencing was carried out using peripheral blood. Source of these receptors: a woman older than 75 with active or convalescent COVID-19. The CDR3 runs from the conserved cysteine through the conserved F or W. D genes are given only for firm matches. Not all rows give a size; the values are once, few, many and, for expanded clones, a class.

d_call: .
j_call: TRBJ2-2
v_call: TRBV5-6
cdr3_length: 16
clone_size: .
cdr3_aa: CASSHPQTQNTGELFF
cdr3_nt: TGTGCCAGCAGTCATCCCCAGACACAGAACACCGGGGAGCTGTTTTTT

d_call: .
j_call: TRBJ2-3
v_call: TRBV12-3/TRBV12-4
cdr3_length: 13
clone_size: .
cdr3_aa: CASSLSGLDTQYF
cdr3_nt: TGTGCCAGCAGCCTAAGCGGGTTAGATACGCAGTATTTT

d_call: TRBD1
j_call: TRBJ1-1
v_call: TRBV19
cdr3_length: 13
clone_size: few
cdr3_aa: CASSGTGGTEAFF
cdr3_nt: TGTGCCAGTAGTGGCACAGGGGGCACTGAAGCTTTCTTT

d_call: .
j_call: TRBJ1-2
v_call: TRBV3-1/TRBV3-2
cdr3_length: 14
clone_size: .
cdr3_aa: CASSQDLGKDGYTF
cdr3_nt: TGTGCCAGCAGCCAAGATTTGGGCAAAGATGGCTACACCTTC

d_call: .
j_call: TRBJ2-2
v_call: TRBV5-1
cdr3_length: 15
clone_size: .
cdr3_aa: CASSLVSGATGELFF
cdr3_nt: TGCGCCAGCAGCTTGGTTTCAGGGGCTACCGGGGAGCTGTTTTTT

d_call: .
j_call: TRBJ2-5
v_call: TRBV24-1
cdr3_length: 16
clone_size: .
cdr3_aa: CATSDQRTELVETQYF
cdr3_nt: TGTGCCACCAGTGATCAGAGGACTGAACTGGTGGAGACCCAGTACTTC

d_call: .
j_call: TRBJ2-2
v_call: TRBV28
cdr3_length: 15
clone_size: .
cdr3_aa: CASTPPSGEYGELFF
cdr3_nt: TGTGCCAGCACACCCCCCTCTGGAGAGTACGGGGAGCTGTTTTTT

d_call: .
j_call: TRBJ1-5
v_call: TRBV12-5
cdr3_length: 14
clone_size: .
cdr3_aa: CASGSGHPDQPQHF
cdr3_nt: TGTGCTAGTGGTTCCGGACACCCCGATCAGCCCCAGCATTTT

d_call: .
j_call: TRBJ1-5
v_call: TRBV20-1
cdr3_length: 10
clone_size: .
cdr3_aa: CSVQVRPQHF
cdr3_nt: TGCAGTGTACAGGTTCGGCCCCAGCATTTT

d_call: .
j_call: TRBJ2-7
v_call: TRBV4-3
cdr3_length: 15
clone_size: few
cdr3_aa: CASSQDSKGTYEQYF
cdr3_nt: TGCGCCAGCAGCCAAGATTCTAAGGGGACATACGAGCAGTACTTC

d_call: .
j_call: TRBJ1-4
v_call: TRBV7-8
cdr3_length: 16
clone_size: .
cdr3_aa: CASSLGSGRDTEKLFF
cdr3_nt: TGTGCCAGCAGCTTAGGATCGGGTCGGGACACAGAAAAACTGTTTTTT

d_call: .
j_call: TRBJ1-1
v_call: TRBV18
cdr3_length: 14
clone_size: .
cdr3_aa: CASSTEGGETEAFF
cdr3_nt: TGTGCCAGCTCGACCGAAGGAGGAGAGACTGAAGCTTTCTTT

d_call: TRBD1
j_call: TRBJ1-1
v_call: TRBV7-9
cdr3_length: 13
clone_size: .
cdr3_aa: CASSLAGTGRAFF
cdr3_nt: TGTGCCAGCAGCTTAGCAGGGACAGGGCGCGCTTTCTTT

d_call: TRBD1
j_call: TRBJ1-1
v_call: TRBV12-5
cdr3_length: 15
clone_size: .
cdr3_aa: CASGLTGGGYTEAFF
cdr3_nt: TGTGCTAGTGGTCTCACAGGGGGAGGGTACACTGAAGCTTTCTTT

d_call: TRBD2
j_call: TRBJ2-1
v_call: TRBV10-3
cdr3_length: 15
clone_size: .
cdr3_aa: CAISGGTSDHNEQFF
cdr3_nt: TGTGCCATCAGTGGGGGGACTAGCGATCACAATGAGCAGTTCTTC

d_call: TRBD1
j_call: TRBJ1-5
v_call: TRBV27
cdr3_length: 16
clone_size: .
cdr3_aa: CASRGQGGIGNQPQHF
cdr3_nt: TGTGCCAGCAGGGGACAGGGTGGGATCGGCAATCAGCCCCAGCATTTT

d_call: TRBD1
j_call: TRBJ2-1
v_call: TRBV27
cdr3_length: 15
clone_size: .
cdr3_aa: CASSFQTGIYNEQFF
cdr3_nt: TGTGCCAGCAGTTTTCAGACAGGGATCTACAATGAGCAGTTCTTC

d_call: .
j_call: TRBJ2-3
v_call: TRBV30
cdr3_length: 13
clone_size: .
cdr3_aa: CAWSRIGADTQYF
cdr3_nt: TGTGCCTGGAGCCGGATCGGAGCAGATACGCAGTATTTT

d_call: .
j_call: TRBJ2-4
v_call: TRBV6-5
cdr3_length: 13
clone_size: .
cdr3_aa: CASNLDSLNIQYF
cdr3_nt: TGTGCCAGCAATCTAGACAGCTTAAACATTCAGTACTTC

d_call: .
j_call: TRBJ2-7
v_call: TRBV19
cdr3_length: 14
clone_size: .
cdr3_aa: CASSIASGGREQYF
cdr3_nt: TGTGCCAGTAGTATCGCGTCTGGAGGGAGGGAGCAGTACTTC

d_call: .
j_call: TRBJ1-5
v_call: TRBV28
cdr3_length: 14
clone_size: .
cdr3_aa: CASSSYLRNQPQHF
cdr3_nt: TGTGCCAGCAGTTCCTACCTCAGGAATCAGCCCCAGCATTTT

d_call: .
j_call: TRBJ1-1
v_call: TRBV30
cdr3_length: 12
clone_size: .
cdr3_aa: CAWNNEDTEAFF
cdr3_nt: TGTGCCTGGAACAATGAGGACACTGAAGCTTTCTTT

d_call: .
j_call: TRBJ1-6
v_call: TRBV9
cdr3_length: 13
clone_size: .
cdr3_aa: CASSVDFNSPLHF
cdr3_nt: TGTGCCAGCAGCGTAGACTTTAATTCACCCCTCCACTTT

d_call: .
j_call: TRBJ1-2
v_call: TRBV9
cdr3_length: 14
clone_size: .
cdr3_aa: CASSVAQSNYGYTF
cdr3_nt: TGTGCCAGCAGCGTAGCACAGAGTAACTATGGCTACACCTTC

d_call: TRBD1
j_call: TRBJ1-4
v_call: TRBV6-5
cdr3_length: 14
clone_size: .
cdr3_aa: CASGGGITNEKLFF
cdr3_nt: TGTGCCAGCGGAGGGGGCATTACTAATGAAAAACTGTTTTTT

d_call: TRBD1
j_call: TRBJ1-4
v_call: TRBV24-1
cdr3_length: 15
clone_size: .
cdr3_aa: CATSDRTGGAEKLFF
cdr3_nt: TGTGCCACCAGTGACCGGACAGGGGGAGCTGAAAAACTGTTTTTT

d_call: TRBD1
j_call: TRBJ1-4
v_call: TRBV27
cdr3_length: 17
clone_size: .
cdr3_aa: CASSPGTGWDLSEKLFF
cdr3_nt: TGTGCCAGCAGTCCAGGGACAGGGTGGGACTTAAGTGAAAAACTGTTTTTT

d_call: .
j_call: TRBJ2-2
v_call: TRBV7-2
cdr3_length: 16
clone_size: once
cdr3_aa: CASSLVQPGGTGELFF
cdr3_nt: TGTGCCAGCAGCTTAGTCCAACCGGGTGGCACCGGGGAGCTGTTTTTT

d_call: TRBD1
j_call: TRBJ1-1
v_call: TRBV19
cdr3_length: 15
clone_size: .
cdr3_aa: CASSILGQGNTEAFF
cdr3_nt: TGTGCCAGTAGTATCCTGGGACAGGGAAACACTGAAGCTTTCTTT

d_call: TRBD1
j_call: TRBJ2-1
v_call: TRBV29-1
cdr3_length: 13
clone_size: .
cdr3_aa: CSVSEGQGNEQFF
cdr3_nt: TGCAGCGTTTCAGAAGGACAGGGCAATGAGCAGTTCTTC

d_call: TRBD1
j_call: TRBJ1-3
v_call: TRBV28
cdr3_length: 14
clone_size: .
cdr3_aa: CASIGTGGGNTIYF
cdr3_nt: TGTGCCAGCATCGGGACAGGGGGAGGAAACACCATATATTTT

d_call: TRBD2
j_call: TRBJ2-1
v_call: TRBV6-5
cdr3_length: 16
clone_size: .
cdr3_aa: CASSSRLAGTYNEQFF
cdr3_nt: TGTGCCAGCAGTTCCCGACTAGCGGGGACCTACAATGAGCAGTTCTTC

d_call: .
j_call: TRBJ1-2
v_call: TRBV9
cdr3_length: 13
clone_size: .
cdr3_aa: CASSPLGGYGYTF
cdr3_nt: TGTGCCAGCAGCCCCCTGGGAGGCTATGGCTACACCTTC

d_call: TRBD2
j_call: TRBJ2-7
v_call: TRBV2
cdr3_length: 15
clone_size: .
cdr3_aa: CASSVGLAVSYEQYF
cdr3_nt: TGTGCCAGCAGTGTCGGACTAGCGGTCTCCTACGAGCAGTACTTC

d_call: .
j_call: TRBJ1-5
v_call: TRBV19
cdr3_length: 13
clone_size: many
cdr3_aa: CASNGQFNQPQHF
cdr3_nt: TGTGCCAGTAATGGCCAGTTCAATCAGCCCCAGCATTTT

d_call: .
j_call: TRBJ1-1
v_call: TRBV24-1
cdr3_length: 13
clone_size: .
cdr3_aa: CATSDGRTTEAFF
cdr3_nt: TGTGCCACCAGTGACGGACGGACAACTGAAGCTTTCTTT

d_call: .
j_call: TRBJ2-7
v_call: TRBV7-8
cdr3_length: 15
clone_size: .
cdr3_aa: CASSPRSGAGYEQYF
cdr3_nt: TGTGCCAGCAGCCCCCGTTCAGGGGCCGGCTACGAGCAGTACTTC

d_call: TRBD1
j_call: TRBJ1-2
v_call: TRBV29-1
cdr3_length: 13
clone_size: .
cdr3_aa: CSALDRGLSGYTF
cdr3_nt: TGCAGCGCCCTGGACAGGGGGCTCTCTGGCTACACCTTC

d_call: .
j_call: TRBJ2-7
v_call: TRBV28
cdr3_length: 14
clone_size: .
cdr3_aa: CASSLDEGIYEQYF
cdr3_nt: TGTGCCAGCAGTCTAGACGAGGGAATCTACGAGCAGTACTTC

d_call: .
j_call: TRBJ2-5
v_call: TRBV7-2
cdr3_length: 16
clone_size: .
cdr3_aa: CASSLNPPAVQETQYF
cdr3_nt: TGTGCCAGCAGCTTAAACCCCCCAGCGGTCCAAGAGACCCAGTACTTC

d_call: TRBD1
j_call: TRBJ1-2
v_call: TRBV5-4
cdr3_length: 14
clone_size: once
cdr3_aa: CATRLPGGNYGYTF
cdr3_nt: TGTGCCACAAGACTACCAGGGGGCAACTATGGCTACACCTTC

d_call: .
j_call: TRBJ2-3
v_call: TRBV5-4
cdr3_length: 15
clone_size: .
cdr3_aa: CASSSGLHPTDTQYF
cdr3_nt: TGTGCCAGCAGCTCCGGACTACACCCCACAGATACGCAGTATTTT

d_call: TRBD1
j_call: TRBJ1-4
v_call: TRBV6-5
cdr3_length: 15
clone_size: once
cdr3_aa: CASSYSNRGSEKLFF
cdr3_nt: TGTGCCAGCAGTTACTCGAACAGGGGGAGTGAAAAACTGTTTTTT

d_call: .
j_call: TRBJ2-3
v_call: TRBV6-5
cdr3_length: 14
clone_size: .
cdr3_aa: CASQEGTSTDTQYF
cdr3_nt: TGTGCCAGTCAAGAGGGGACTAGCACAGATACGCAGTATTTT

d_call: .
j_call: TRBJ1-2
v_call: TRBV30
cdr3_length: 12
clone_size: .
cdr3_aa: CAWSKGEDGYTF
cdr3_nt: TGTGCCTGGAGTAAAGGGGAGGATGGCTACACCTTC

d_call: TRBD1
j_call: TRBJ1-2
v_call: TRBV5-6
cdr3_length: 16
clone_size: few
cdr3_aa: CASSLGQGAQGYGYTF
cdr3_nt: TGTGCCAGCAGCTTGGGACAGGGGGCGCAAGGCTATGGCTACACCTTC

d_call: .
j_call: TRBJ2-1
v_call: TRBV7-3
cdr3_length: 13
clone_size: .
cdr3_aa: CASSLYASHGQFF
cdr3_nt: TGTGCCAGCAGCTTATATGCGTCCCACGGGCAGTTCTTC

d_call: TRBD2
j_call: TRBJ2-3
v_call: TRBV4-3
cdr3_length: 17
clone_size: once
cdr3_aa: CASSPGGRGVVTDTQYF
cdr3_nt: TGCGCCAGCAGCCCAGGTGGACGGGGGGTCGTCACAGATACGCAGTATTTT

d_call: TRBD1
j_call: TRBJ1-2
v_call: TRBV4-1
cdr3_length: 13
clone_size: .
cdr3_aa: CASSRTGVGGYTF
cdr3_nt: TGCGCCAGCAGCCGGACAGGGGTTGGAGGCTACACCTTC

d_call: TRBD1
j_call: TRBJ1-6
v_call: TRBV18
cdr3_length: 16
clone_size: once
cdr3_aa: CASSPSRDSLDSPLHF
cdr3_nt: TGTGCCAGCTCACCGTCCCGGGACAGCCTTGATTCACCCCTCCACTTT

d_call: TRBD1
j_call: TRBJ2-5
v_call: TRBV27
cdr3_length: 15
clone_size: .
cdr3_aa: CASSSIGTGQETQYF
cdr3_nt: TGTGCCAGCAGTTCGATCGGGACAGGGCAAGAGACCCAGTACTTC

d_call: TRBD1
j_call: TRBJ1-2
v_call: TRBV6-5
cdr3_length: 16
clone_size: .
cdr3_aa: CASSYRTGTGVYGYTF
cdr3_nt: TGTGCCAGCAGTTACAGAACCGGGACAGGGGTCTATGGCTACACCTTC

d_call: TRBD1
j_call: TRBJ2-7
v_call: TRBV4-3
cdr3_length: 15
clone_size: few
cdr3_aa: CASSQGDRDMYEQYF
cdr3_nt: TGCGCCAGCAGCCAAGGGGACAGGGACATGTACGAGCAGTACTTC

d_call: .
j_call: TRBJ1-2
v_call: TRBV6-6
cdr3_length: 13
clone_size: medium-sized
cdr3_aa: CASSYLVGDGNTF
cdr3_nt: .

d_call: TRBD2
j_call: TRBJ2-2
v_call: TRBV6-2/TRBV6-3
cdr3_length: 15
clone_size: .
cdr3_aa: CAISSGGGNTGELFF
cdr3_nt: TGTGCCATCAGTAGCGGGGGAGGGAACACCGGGGAGCTGTTTTTT

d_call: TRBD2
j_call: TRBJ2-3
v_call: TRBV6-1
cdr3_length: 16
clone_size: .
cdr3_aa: CASSESLAGGSDTQYF
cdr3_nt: TGTGCCAGCAGTGAATCACTAGCGGGGGGGTCAGATACGCAGTATTTT

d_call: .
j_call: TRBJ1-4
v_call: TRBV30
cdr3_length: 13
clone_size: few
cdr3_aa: CASRPRGNQKLFF
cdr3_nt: TGTGCCTCCCGTCCTAGGGGAAATCAAAAACTGTTTTTT